These 8 T cell receptor beta chains were sequenced from one sample in a study of blood T cell repertoires in COVID-19. The table came from immunoSEQ multiplex PCR; TCRdb's copy has only in-frame clones and leaves some out. The data show approximately 300,000 clones, 85% seen once. The sample comprised PBMCs or T cells enriched from blood (not recorded which). The receptors originated from a woman aged 30 to 39 who had been exposed to COVID-19.

As concerns this clone: Additional DNA sequences in this sample encode the identical CDR3. The rearrangement links TRBV19 to TRBJ2-2; D is ambiguous. The germline V gene encodes CDR1 LNHDA and CDR2 SQIVND (reference sequence). The CDR3 contains 12 residues. Trimming shortened V by 3 bases and J by 5 bases, and 4 bases separated the two germline ends. The CDR3 DNA is TGTGCCAGTAGTATGAGGACCGGGGAGCTGTTTTTT. Its protein product is CASSMRTGELFF.

A word on this clone: Other DNA sequences in the same sample also yield this CDR3. The gene calls are TRBV3-1 (or the pseudogene TRBV3-2) and TRBJ1-2; D perhaps matches TRBD1 (6 bases). V shed 3 bases and J shed 11 bases, with 10 bases lying between them. Germline CDR1 LGHDT, CDR2 YNNKEL (reference sequence). The CDR3 totals 11 residues. The CDR3: CASSQRGGYTF. The CDR3 bases are TGTGCCAGCAGCCAGAGAGGGGGATACACCTTC.

The chain links TRBV28 to TRBJ1-1; D ambiguous. Trimming removed 4 bases at V and 5 bases at J, with 14 bases between. Germline V gene sequence: CDR1 MDHEN, CDR2 SYDVKM. The CDR3 sequence is 14 residues long. This CDR3 reads CASSSQVDITEAFF. DNA of the CDR3: TGTGCCAGCAGTTCGCAGGTAGATATAACTGAAGCTTTCTTT.

The V gene is TRBV27, the J gene TRBJ1-5, with D perhaps matching TRBD1 (5 bases). Trimming pared 6 bases from V and 5 bases from J, leaving 8 bases between. CDR3 length: 12 residues. The germline gives CDR1 MNHEY, CDR2 SMNVEV (reference sequence). The CDR3 loop is CASRTGDQPQHF. CDR3 coding DNA: TGTGCCAGCAGGACGGGGGATCAGCCCCAGCATTTT.

The chain joins TRBV6-1 to TRBJ2-2; TRBD2 matches 14 bases. Losses at the gene ends were 4 bases for V and 4 bases for J; bases not matched to a gene: 5. CDR1 and CDR2 (germline): MNHNS, SASEGT. The CDR3 is 17 amino acids. In nucleotides, the CDR3 is TGTGCCAGCAGTGGCCCGACTAGCGGGAGGGTCACCGGGGAGCTGTTTTTT. It encodes CASSGPTSGRVTGELFF.

The genes are TRBV10-1 and TRBJ2-5; D might be TRBD1 (6 bases). V shed 3 bases and J shed 3 bases, with 14 bases lying between them. Germline V CDR1 and CDR2: WNHNN, SYGVQD (reference sequence). The CDR3 extends over 15 amino acids. The CDR3: CASSDYRVEKETQYF. The DNA of the CDR3 is TGCGCCAGCAGTGACTACAGGGTGGAAAAAGAGACCCAGTACTTC.

This clone was counted only a few times. The V gene is TRBV9, the J gene TRBJ1-2, with 10 positions matching TRBD1. The germline V gene has CDR1 SGDLS and CDR2 YYNGEE. The CDR3 spans 15 residues. V was pared by 1 base and J by 7 bases, with 7 bases of the junction left unmatched. CDR3 bases: TGTGCCAGCAGCGTAAAAGAGGGACAGGGGACTGGCTACACCTTC. Its translation is CASSVKEGQGTGYTF. The variable domain in full, with the rest retrieved from reference TRBV9 and TRBJ1-2, is DSGVTQTPKHLITATGQRVTLRCSPRSGDLSVYWYQQSLDQGLQFLIQYYNGEERAKGNILERFSAQQFPDLHSELNLSSLELGDSALYFCASSVKEGQGTGYTFGSGTRLTVV.

The chain employs TRBV25-1 and TRBJ1-2; 8 bases are a match to TRBD1. This CDR3 comprises 16 residues. Germline lookup yields CDR1 MGHDK and CDR2 SYGVNS. V gave up 10 bases and J gave up 8 bases; unmatched junction bases: 21. CDR3 sequence reads: CATLKEKGQGPFGYTF. The CDR3 DNA reads as TGTGCCACCTTGAAGGAGAAAGGACAGGGCCCTTTCGGCTACACCTTC.